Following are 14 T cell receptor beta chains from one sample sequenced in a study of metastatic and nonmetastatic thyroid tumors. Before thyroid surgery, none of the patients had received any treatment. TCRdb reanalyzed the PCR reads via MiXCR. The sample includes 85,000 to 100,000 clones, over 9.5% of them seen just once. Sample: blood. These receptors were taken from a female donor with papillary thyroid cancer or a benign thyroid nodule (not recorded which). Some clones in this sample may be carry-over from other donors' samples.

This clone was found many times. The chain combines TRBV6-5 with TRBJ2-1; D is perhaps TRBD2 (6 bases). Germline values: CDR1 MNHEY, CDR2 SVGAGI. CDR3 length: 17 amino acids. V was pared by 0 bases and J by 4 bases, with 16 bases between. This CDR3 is CASSYSGLGTHYNEQFF. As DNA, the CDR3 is TGTGCCAGCAGTTACTCGGGGTTGGGGACTCATTACAATGAGCAGTTCTTC.

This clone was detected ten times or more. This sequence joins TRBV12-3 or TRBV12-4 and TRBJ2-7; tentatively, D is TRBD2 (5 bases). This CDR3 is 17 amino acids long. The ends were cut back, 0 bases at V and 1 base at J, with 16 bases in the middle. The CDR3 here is CASSLASPGRVSYEQYF. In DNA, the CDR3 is TGTGCCAGCAGTTTAGCGTCCCCGGGAAGGGTTTCCTACGAGCAGTACTTC.

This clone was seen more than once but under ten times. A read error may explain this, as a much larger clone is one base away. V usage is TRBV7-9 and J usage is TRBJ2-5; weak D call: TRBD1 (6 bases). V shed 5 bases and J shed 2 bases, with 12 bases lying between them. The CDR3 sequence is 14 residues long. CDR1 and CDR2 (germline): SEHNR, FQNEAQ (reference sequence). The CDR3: CASSKQDRQETQYF. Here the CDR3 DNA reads TGTGCCAGCAGCAAACAGGACAGACAAGAGACCCAGTACTTC.

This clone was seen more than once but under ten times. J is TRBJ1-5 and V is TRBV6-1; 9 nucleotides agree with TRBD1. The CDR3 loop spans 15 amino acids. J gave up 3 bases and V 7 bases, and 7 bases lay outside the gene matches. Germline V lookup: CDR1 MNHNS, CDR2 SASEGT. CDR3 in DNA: TGTGCCAGCATTCGCGACAGGGGGGACAATCAGCCCCAGCATTTT. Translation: CASIRDRGDNQPQHF.

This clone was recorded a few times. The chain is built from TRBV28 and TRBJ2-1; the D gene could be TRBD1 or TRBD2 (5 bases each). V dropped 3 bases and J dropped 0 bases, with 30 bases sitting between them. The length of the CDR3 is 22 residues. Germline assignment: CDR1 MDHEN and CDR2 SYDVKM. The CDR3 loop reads CASSFIYSWGRGRQSSYNEQFF. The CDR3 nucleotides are TGTGCCAGCAGTTTCATTTATTCGTGGGGCCGGGGACGACAAAGCTCCTACAATGAGCAGTTCTTC.

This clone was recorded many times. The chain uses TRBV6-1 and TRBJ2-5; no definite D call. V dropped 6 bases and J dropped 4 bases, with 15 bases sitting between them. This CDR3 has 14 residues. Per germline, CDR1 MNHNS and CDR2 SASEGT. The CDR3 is CASSSVIVVETQYF. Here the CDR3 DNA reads TGTGCCAGCAGCAGTGTGATAGTTGTAGAGACCCAGTACTTC.

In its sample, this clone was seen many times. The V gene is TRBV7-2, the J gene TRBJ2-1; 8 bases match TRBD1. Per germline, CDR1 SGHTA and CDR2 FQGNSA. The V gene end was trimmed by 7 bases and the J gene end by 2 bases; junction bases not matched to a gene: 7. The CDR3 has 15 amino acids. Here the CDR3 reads CASTPTGATYNEQFF. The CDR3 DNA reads TGTGCCAGCACCCCGACAGGGGCGACCTACAATGAGCAGTTCTTC.

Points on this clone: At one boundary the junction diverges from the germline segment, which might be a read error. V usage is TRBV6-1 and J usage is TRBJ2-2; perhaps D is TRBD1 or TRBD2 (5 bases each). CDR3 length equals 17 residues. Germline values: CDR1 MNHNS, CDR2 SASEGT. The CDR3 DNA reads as TGTGCCAGCAGGAGCATGGGGCGGGTGACGACCCCCGGGGAGCTTTTTTTT. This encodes CASRSMGRVTTPGELFF.

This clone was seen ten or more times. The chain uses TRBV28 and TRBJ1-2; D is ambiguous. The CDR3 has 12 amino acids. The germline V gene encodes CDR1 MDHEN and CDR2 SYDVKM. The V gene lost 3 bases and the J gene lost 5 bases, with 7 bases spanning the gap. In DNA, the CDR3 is TGTGCCAGCAGTTTCGGAAGTTATGGCTACACCTTC. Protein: CASSFGSYGYTF.

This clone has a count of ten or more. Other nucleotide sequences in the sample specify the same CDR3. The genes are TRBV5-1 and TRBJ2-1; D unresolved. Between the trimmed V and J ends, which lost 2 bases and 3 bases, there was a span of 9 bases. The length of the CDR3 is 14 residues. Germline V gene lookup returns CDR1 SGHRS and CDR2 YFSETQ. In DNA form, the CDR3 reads TGCGCCAGCAGCTTATCTACAGTCTACAATGAGCAGTTCTTC. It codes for CASSLSTVYNEQFF.

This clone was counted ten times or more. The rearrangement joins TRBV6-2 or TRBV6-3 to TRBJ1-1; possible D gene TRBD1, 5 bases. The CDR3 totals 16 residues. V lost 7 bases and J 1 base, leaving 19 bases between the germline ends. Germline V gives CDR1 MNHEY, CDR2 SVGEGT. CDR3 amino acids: CASTQAGGWANTEAFF. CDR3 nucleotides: TGTGCCAGCACCCAAGCCGGGGGGTGGGCGAACACTGAAGCTTTCTTT.

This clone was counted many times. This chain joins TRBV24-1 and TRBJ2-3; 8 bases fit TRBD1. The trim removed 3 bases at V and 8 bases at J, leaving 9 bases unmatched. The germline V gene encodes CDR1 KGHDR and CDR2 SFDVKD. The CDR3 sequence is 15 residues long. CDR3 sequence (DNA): TGTGCCACCAGTGATCCGCGGACAGGGCGGGGTACGCAGTATTTT. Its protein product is CATSDPRTGRGTQYF.

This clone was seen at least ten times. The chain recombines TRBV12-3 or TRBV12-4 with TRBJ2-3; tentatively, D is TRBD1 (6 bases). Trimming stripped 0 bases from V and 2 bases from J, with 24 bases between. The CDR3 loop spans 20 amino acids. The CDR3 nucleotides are TGTGCCAGCAGTTTAGCCTATTACCGTTGGACAGCACTTGACACAGATACGCAGTATTTT. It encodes CASSLAYYRWTALDTDTQYF.

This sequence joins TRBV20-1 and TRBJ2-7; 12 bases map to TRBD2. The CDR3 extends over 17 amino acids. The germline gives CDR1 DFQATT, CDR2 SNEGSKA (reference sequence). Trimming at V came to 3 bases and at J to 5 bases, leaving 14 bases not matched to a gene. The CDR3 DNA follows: TGCAGTGCTAGGAAGGCACTAGCGGGAGGTACTACGAACGAGCAGTACTTC. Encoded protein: CSARKALAGGTTNEQYF.